The clone carrying this T cell receptor (beta chain) has only one observation. Authors' data handling: For nucleated cells, counts were estimated from reference gene primer amplification. Generated by immunoSEQ multiplex PCR, the TCRdb table keeps only in-frame clones and is missing some. V, J and clone size reflect that table, while D and trimming were determined from the DNA. The data hold about 240,000 clones, with around 85% observed a single time. These data belong to a study of blood T cell repertoires in COVID-19. Researchers sorted participants into cohorts using their self-reported clinical history. The germline V gene has CDR1 SNHLY and CDR2 FYNNEI. Trimming pared 7 bases from V and 7 bases from J, leaving 17 bases between. This CDR3 region has 13 residues.

This sequence originates from a woman aged 40 to 50 with acute COVID-19. Sequenced sample: PBMCs or T cells enriched from blood (not recorded which). The chain carries TRBV2 and TRBJ2-7; possible D gene TRBD2, 5 bases. CDR3 region: CASNGEPGQEQYF. As DNA, the CDR3 is TGTGCCAGCAATGGGGAGCCGGGTCAGGAGCAGTACTTC.